This T cell receptor (beta chain) was identified in a study of cytomegalovirus exposure and HLA in healthy donors. Concerning this clone: Its antigen is not identified.

Whole-study findings and limits: Some TCR beta chains (164 of them) were listed as cytomegalovirus-associated.

The table came from immunoSEQ multiplex PCR; TCRdb's copy has only in-frame clones and leaves some out. This sample has around 130,000 clones, with approximately 89% found just once. J was trimmed by 3 bases and V by 1 base; bases with no gene match: 10. The germline gives CDR1 MNHNS, CDR2 SASEGT. The CDR3 runs 17 residues. The chain carries TRBV6-1 and TRBJ2-3; TRBD1 matches at 7 bases. The clonotype comes from a man in his thirties or forties in good health and CMV-seronegative. The sequencing input was PBMCs. The CDR3 sequence is CASSEDPGTDTTDTQYF. The CDR3 bases are TGTGCCAGCAGTGAAGACCCAGGGACAGATACGACAGATACGCAGTATTTT.